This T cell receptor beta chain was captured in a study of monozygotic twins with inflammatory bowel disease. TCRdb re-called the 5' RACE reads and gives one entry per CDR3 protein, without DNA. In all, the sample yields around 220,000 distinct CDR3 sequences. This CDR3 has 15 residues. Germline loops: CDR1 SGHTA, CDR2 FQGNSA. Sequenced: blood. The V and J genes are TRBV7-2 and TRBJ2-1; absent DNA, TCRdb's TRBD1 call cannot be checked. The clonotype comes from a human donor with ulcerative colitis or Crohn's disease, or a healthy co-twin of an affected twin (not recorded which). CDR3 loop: CASSLVGAANNEQFF.